This T cell receptor beta chain was captured in a study of vaccination effects on CD4 cells after COVID-19. In the study overall: Post-vaccine specimens were collected at a median of 72 days following the second dose.

Generated by immunoSEQ multiplex PCR, the TCRdb table keeps only in-frame clones and is missing some. The top ten hold under 2% of the sample, which has 65,000 to 75,000 clones, 70% to 75% seen once. Details on this clone: The antigen is undetermined.

Antigen-specific CD4+ T cells were first expanded with viral peptide pools by the ViraFEST assay and only then sequenced. CD4+ T cells were isolated after 10 days of culture. Either the BNT162b2 or mRNA-1273 vaccine was given to participants in two doses. Nucleocapsid antibody tests were negative, and the vaccine recipients had no prior SARS-CoV-2 infection. Cultures got half-medium changes with IL-2 on days 3 and 7. The V and J ends lost 5 bases and 3 bases respectively, with 7 bases between them. The CDR3 contains 13 residues. Germline lookup yields CDR1 MNHEY and CDR2 SVGAGI. The study, taken as a whole, reports: Marked clonal contraction was seen late after vaccination (in both infection- and vaccine-induced clones).

Sequenced material: CD4+ T cells from PBMCs cultured with HCoV-229E spike peptides, taken after COVID-19 vaccination. The chain has TRBV6-5 and TRBJ2-2; D not certain. This clonotype originated in a human donor who received a COVID-19 vaccine. In nucleotides, the CDR3 is TGTGCCAGCAGTACAGAGTACACCGGGGAGCTGTTTTTT. Its translation is CASSTEYTGELFF.